Included here is one T cell receptor beta chain sequence, with context. Its antigen is not identified. V lost 8 bases and J 7 bases, leaving 15 bases between the germline ends. CDR1 and CDR2 (germline): MNHEY, SVGAGI. The CDR3 consists of 12 residues. The entry originates in a study of T cell responses to AZD1222 COVID-19 vaccine. As for the study in general: Second-dose groups at about 4 or about 12 weeks were pooled. Study observations and caveats: Mostly white British, mostly female donors; authors suggested clonal diversity may be underestimated.

Using immunoSEQ multiplex PCR, the repertoire was profiled, and TCRdb retains in-frame clones only, with some absent. The sample has about 140,000 clones; about nine tenths are singletons. The chain is built from TRBV6-5 and TRBJ2-7; tentatively, D is TRBD2 (6 bases). The origin of this receptor is an adult in good health. The sequencing here drew on peripheral blood, taken on day 0 of AZD1222 vaccination. The CDR3 sequence is CASGKTEGEQYF. In DNA, the CDR3 is TGTGCCAGCGGCAAAACGGAGGGAGAGCAGTACTTC.